The 9 T cell receptor beta chains given below trace back to one sample, sequenced in a study of T cells in Graves' hyperthyroidism and ophthalmopathy (dated by TCRdb to the late 2010s). The library was generated by multiplex PCR. The sequencer was an Illumina HiSeq 2000. The TCR beta CDR3 regions were amplified from the RNA transcripts. The TCR CDR3 was subjected to a first round of RT-PCR using the HTBI primer set and the Qiagen OneStep RT-PCR kit. The raw public reads went through TCRdb reprocessing: fastp at Q25, MiXCR clone calling, in-frame beta chains kept. All rows with the same CDR3 protein become a single entry with the most common DNA and genes. This sample has over 150,000 distinct CDR3 sequences in its table, and around a sixth of those were observed once. The ten most abundant clones make up 40% to 65% of the sample. Specimen: blood. These receptors were taken from a woman in her forties or fifties with Graves' hyperthyroidism.

This clonotype was counted many times. V and J are TRBV29-1 and TRBJ2-7; D not certain. V dropped 3 bases and J dropped 0 bases, with 15 bases sitting between them. Looked up from germline, CDR1 is SQVTM and CDR2 is ANQGSEA. This CDR3 region has 15 residues. The CDR3, as DNA: TGCAGCGTTGAGTTGGGTGCAGCAAGCTCCTACGAGCAGTACTTC. Translated: CSVELGAASSYEQYF.

This clonotype has ten or more counts. The chain uses TRBV25-1 and TRBJ2-5; 8 nucleotides agree with TRBD2. Per the germline V gene, CDR1 is MGHDK and CDR2 is SYGVNS. The V gene end was trimmed by 3 bases and the J gene end by 1 base; junction bases not matched to a gene: 4. The CDR3 sequence is 15 residues long. CDR3 nucleotides: TGTGCCAGCAGTGACCCGGGGGGGTCCCAAGAGACCCAGTACTTC. Translating gives CASSDPGGSQETQYF.

This clonotype was counted between two and nine times. The rearrangement uses TRBV27 and TRBJ2-1; no firm D call. The CDR3 runs to 16 residues. Per the germline V gene, CDR1 is MNHEY and CDR2 is SMNVEV (reference sequence). V was clipped by 2 bases and J by 6 bases, with 17 bases between them. The CDR3 loop reads CASSLRRPTPGNEQFF. CDR3 nucleotides: TGTGCCAGCAGTTTAAGGCGTCCCACCCCTGGCAATGAGCAGTTCTTC.

The genes are TRBV7-2 and TRBJ2-1; D ambiguous. Trimming shortened V by 7 bases and J by 8 bases, and 24 bases separated the two germline ends. Looked up from germline, CDR1 is SGHTA and CDR2 is FQGNSA. The CDR3 has 16 residues. The CDR3 bases are TGTGCCAGCACTAAACTCGGTGGGATTAATGGGCATGAGCAGTTCTTC. It specifies CASTKLGGINGHEQFF.

There are a few counts of this clonotype. The chain is built from TRBV7-3 and TRBJ2-5, with 11 bases that match TRBD1. V was pared by 4 bases and J by 1 base, with 5 bases of the junction left unmatched. The CDR3 spans 16 residues. The germline V gene encodes CDR1 SGHTA and CDR2 FQGTGA. Written as DNA, the CDR3 is TGTGCCAGCAGCTGGGGACAGGGGGTTCCCCAAGAGACCCAGTACTTC. The encoded protein is CASSWGQGVPQETQYF.

This clonotype was counted between two and nine times. The chain recombines TRBV19 with TRBJ1-1, with D possibly matching TRBD1 (5 bases). The V gene lost 5 bases and the J gene lost 0 bases, with 10 bases spanning the gap. This CDR3 has 14 residues. Germline V gene data show CDR1 as LNHDA and CDR2 as SQIVND (reference sequence). This CDR3 reads CASSRGLLNTEAFF. CDR3 bases: TGTGCCAGTAGTCGGGGACTGTTGAACACTGAAGCTTTCTTT.

This clonotype was detected ten times or more. This chain links TRBV12-3 or TRBV12-4 with TRBJ2-5; no clear D gene. V was cut by 2 bases and J by 4 bases, with 8 bases left in between. The CDR3 spans 13 residues. The CDR3 sequence is CASSLSSTETQYF. The CDR3 nucleotides read TGTGCCAGCAGTTTATCGAGCACAGAGACCCAGTACTTC.

This clonotype was observed at least ten times. The rearrangement joins TRBV27 to TRBJ2-5; 7 bases match TRBD2. Germline V gene data show CDR1 as MNHEY and CDR2 as SMNVEV (reference sequence). The CDR3 extends over 15 amino acids. The J segment lost 2 bases and the V segment lost 6 bases, leaving 9 bases of the junction unmatched. The CDR3 reads CASSSPSSGQETQYF. The CDR3 coding sequence is TGTGCCAGCAGCTCCCCCTCTAGCGGTCAAGAGACCCAGTACTTC.

The V gene is TRBV4-2, the J gene TRBJ1-1, with D perhaps matching TRBD1 (5 bases). Trimming shortened V by 4 bases and J by 3 bases, and 15 bases separated the two germline ends. The CDR3 has 15 amino acids. Germline loops: CDR1 LGHNA, CDR2 YNFKEQ. The CDR3 loop is CASSRLEGRDTEAFF. The CDR3 DNA reads TGTGCCAGCAGCCGCCTGGAGGGGCGGGACACTGAAGCTTTCTTT.